The clone carrying this T cell receptor (beta chain) was seen a few times. This specimen belongs to a study of human T cells and chemical hapten exposure. A single record per CDR3 protein comes from TCRdb applying MiXCR to the RACE reads. The data show 95,000 to 150,000 distinct CDR3 sequences, with about 13% seen just once and 2.5% to 3.5% held by the top ten. The V segment lost 2 bases and the J segment 10 bases; nucleotides outside the gene matches: 2. The CDR3 contains 13 residues. Per the germline V gene, CDR1 is MDHEN and CDR2 is SYDVKM. Time point denoted: pre-sensitization, week 0. Treatment in this sample: therapeutic diphenylcyclopropenone sensitization with weekly scalp DPC.

This sequence joins TRBV28 and TRBJ1-6, with 7 bases aligning to TRBD1. The TCR comes from a woman younger than 30 with alopecia areata. Some clones in this sample may be carry-over from other donors' samples. The specimen comprised whole blood, sampled in connection with sensitization to the hapten diphenylcyclopropenone (DPC). CDR3 DNA sequence: TGTGCCAGCAGTTTAACGGGACAGTCACCCCTCCACTTT. It is translated as CASSLTGQSPLHF.